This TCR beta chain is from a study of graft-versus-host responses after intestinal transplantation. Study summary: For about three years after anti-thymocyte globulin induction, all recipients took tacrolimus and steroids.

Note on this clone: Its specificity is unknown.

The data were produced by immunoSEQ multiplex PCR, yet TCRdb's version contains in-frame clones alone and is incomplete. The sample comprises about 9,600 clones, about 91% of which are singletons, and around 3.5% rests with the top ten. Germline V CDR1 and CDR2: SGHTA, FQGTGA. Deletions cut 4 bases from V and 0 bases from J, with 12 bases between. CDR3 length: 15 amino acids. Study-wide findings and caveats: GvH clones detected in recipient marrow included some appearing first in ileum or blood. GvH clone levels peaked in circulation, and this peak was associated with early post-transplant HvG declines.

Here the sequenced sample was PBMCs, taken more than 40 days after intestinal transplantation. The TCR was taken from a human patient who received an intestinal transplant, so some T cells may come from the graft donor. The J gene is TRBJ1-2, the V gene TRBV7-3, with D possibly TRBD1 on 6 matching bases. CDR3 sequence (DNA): TGTGCCAGCAGCTCAACAGGGCCGTCTAACTATGGCTACACCTTC. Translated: CASSSTGPSNYGYTF. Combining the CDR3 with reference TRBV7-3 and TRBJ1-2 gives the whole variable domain GAGVSQTPSNKVTEKGKYVELRCDPISGHTALYWYRQSLGQGPEFLIYFQGTGAADDSGLPNDRFFAVRPEGSVSTLKIQRTERGDSAVYLCASSSTGPSNYGYTFGSGTRLTVV.